The sample holds one count of the clone carrying this T cell receptor beta chain. Its target is unknown. Generated by immunoSEQ multiplex PCR, the TCRdb table keeps only in-frame clones and is missing some. The sample yields around 30,000 clones, under 90% seen once. The record originates from a study of T cells in narcolepsy. Trimming left V 1 base short and J 0 bases short, with 5 bases between. Germline lookup yields CDR1 LGHNA and CDR2 YNFKEQ. The CDR3 totals 14 residues. Study-wide findings and caveats: Reportedly, autoreactive clonotypes were serially detected in patients' blood but not controls'.

The origin of this receptor is a human donor with narcolepsy. The V call is TRBV4-2, the J call TRBJ2-3; D uncertain. Specimen: CD45RA- memory CD4+ T cells from PBMCs. CDR3 sequence (DNA): TGTGCCAGCAGCCAAGGCTCTAGCACAGATACGCAGTATTTT. This translates into CASSQGSSTDTQYF.